This is a list of T cell receptor beta chains from one sample in a study of cytomegalovirus exposure and HLA in healthy donors. Sequencing used immunoSEQ multiplex PCR; TCRdb keeps in-frame clones, though not all of them. This sample contains tens of thousands of clones. The sequenced sample consisted of PBMCs. Every receptor here comes from a man aged 25 to 45 in good health and CMV-seronegative. The CDR3 runs from the conserved cysteine through the conserved F or W. A D gene is named only where the DNA matches it firmly.

j_gene,d_gene,v_gene,CDR3aa,CDR3nt
TRBJ2-3,TRBD2,TRBV6-6,CASSYSTSGNADTQYF,TGTGCCAGCAGTTACTCGACTAGCGGGAATGCAGATACGCAGTATTTT
TRBJ1-1,TRBD1,TRBV7-9,CASSLETGATAEAFF,TGTGCCAGCAGCTTAGAAACAGGGGCCACGGCTGAAGCTTTCTTT
TRBJ2-7,NA,TRBV2,CASSDQGQSYEQYF,TGTGCCAGCAGTGATCAAGGACAGTCCTACGAGCAGTACTTC
TRBJ2-7,TRBD1,TRBV7-9,CASRRQGYEQYF,TGTGCCAGCAGAAGACAGGGCTACGAGCAGTACTTC
TRBJ2-3,TRBD1,TRBV4-1,CASSQHPGTGGTDTQYF,TGCGCCAGCAGCCAGCACCCAGGGACAGGGGGCACAGATACGCAGTATTTT
TRBJ1-1,NA,TRBV25-1,CASSEYTPENEAFF,TGTGCCAGCAGTGAATACACGCCAGAAAATGAAGCTTTCTTT
TRBJ1-5,NA,TRBV4-1,CASSQPGNQPQHF,TGCGCCAGCAGCCAACCCGGTAATCAGCCCCAGCATTTT
TRBJ2-1,NA,TRBV9,CASSANRGLQFF,TGTGCCAGCAGCGCGAACCGAGGCCTACAGTTCTTC
TRBJ1-2,TRBD1,TRBV2,CASSVRRGGTADYGYTF,TGTGCCAGCAGTGTCCGACGAGGGGGGACAGCGGACTATGGCTACACCTTC
TRBJ2-5,NA,TRBV5-4,CASSREYQETQYF,TGTGCCAGCAGTCGTGAGTACCAAGAGACCCAGTACTTC
TRBJ2-1,NA,TRBV5-4,CASSFGGYNEQFF,TGTGCCAGCAGCTTCGGGGGATACAATGAGCAGTTCTTC
TRBJ2-7,TRBD1,TRBV25-1,CASSVSDGTGRNEQYF,TGTGCCAGCAGTGTTTCGGACGGGACAGGGCGCAACGAGCAGTACTTC
TRBJ2-7,NA,TRBV7-9,CASSPPEFSYEQYF,TGTGCCAGCAGCCCCCCGGAGTTCTCCTACGAGCAGTACTTC
TRBJ1-5,NA,TRBV7-9,CASSSGVDGQPQHF,TGTGCCAGCAGCAGCGGGGTGGATGGGCAGCCCCAGCATTTT
TRBJ1-1,NA,TRBV7-2,CASSYRGGAFF,TGTGCCAGCAGCTACCGGGGGGGAGCTTTCTTT
TRBJ1-1,NA,TRBV7-2,CASSLTAANTEAFF,TGTGCCAGCAGCTTAACGGCGGCGAACACTGAAGCTTTCTTT
TRBJ1-5,NA,TRBV5-1,CASSSDNPTNQPQHF,TGCGCCAGCAGCTCTGACAACCCCACCAATCAGCCCCAGCATTTT
TRBJ1-3,NA,TRBV7-8,CASSLGRSSGNTIYF,TGTGCCAGCAGCTTAGGACGGAGCTCTGGAAACACCATATATTTT
TRBJ2-7,NA,TRBV6-5,CARRGTYEQYF,TGTGCCAGAAGAGGAACCTACGAGCAGTACTTC
TRBJ1-4,NA,TRBV27,CASSAWTREEKLFF,TGTGCCAGCAGCGCTTGGACAAGAGAAGAAAAACTGTTTTTT
TRBJ1-3,NA,TRBV7-2,CASSQGPARSGNTIYF,TGTGCCAGCAGCCAGGGGCCTGCTAGATCTGGAAACACCATATATTTT
TRBJ1-1,NA,TRBV10-1,CASSEGRFTEAFF,TGCGCCAGCAGTGAGGGGCGATTCACTGAAGCTTTCTTT
TRBJ1-2,TRBD1,TRBV5-1,CASSSPSTGIRLSVDGYTF,TGCGCCAGCAGCTCACCCTCGACAGGGATAAGATTATCGGTCGATGGCTACACCTTC
TRBJ1-2,TRBD1,TRBV5-4,CASSPGQGEYGYTF,TGTGCCAGCAGCCCGGGACAGGGAGAATATGGCTACACCTTC
TRBJ1-2,TRBD1,TRBV2,CASSEAGQGYGYTF,TGTGCCAGCAGTGAAGCGGGACAGGGATATGGCTACACCTTC
TRBJ2-1,TRBD2,TRBV29-1,CSVEGRGVLGPDNEQFF,TGCAGCGTTGAGGGGCGGGGGGTATTGGGGCCTGACAATGAGCAGTTCTTC
TRBJ2-2,NA,TRBV18,CASSPYARVGWAGELFF,TGTGCCAGCTCACCCTACGCCAGGGTGGGTTGGGCCGGGGAGCTGTTTTTT
TRBJ1-5,TRBD1,TRBV7-2,CASSGQGGPNQPQHF,TGTGCCAGCAGCGGACAAGGGGGCCCCAATCAGCCCCAGCATTTT
TRBJ1-2,NA,TRBV30,CAWSGSGYGYTF,TGTGCCTGGAGTGGATCCGGCTATGGCTACACCTTC
TRBJ2-7,TRBD2,TRBV4-1,CASSPLPGGYEQYF,TGCGCCAGCAGCCCACTCCCGGGGGGCTACGAGCAGTACTTC
TRBJ2-7,NA,TRBV18,CASSLAGQRSYEQYF,TGTGCCAGCTCACTTGCGGGACAGCGCTCCTACGAGCAGTACTTC
TRBJ1-5,NA,TRBV10-3,CAISEGASRQPQHF,TGTGCCATCAGTGAGGGGGCGTCTAGGCAGCCCCAGCATTTT
TRBJ1-1,NA,TRBV19,CASSIGFLQNTEAFF,TGTGCCAGTAGTATAGGATTTTTACAGAACACTGAAGCTTTCTTT
TRBJ2-5,NA,TRBV7-2,CASSSPGSPETQYF,TGTGCCAGCAGTTCACCGGGATCGCCCGAGACCCAGTACTTC
TRBJ2-3,NA,TRBV18,CASSSQGRAADTQYF,TGTGCCAGCTCATCGCAGGGGAGGGCCGCAGATACGCAGTATTTT
TRBJ2-3,NA,TRBV4-2,CASSPDSSPDTQYF,TGTGCCAGCAGCCCTGACAGTTCTCCAGATACGCAGTATTTT
TRBJ1-6,NA,TRBV19,CASSTKGLKDSPLHF,TGTGCCAGTAGTACGAAGGGGCTTAAGGATTCACCCCTCCACTTT
TRBJ2-7,NA,TRBV5-1,CASSLYQNYEQYF,TGCGCCAGCAGCTTGTATCAGAACTACGAGCAGTACTTC
TRBJ2-5,TRBD1,TRBV19,CASRSPGQGTKTQYF,TGTGCCAGTAGATCCCCGGGACAGGGTACGAAGACCCAGTACTTC
TRBJ2-3,TRBD2,TRBV7-2,CASSLGGLGDTDTQYF,TGTGCCAGCAGCTTAGGGGGACTAGGAGACACAGATACGCAGTATTTT
TRBJ2-1,TRBD2,TRBV29-1,CSVHLLAGGPDEQFF,TGCAGCGTCCACCTTCTAGCGGGGGGGCCTGATGAGCAGTTCTTC
TRBJ1-5,NA,TRBV6-6,CASSGAGSNQPQHF,TGTGCCAGCAGTGGGGCTGGGTCCAATCAGCCCCAGCATTTT
TRBJ2-2,NA,TRBV15,CATSAFGRELFF,TGTGCCACCAGCGCCTTTGGCCGGGAGCTGTTTTTT
TRBJ1-2,NA,TRBV5-6,CASSEDSRAINYGYTF,TGTGCCAGCAGCGAAGACAGTAGGGCTATCAACTATGGCTACACCTTC
TRBJ1-2,NA,TRBV4-1,CASSQDPGGGYGYTF,TGCGCCAGCAGCCAAGATCCCGGGGGTGGATATGGCTACACCTTC
TRBJ2-7,NA,TRBV11-3,CASSLGGGSYEQYF,TGTGCCAGCAGCTTAGGAGGGGGCTCCTACGAGCAGTACTTC
TRBJ1-1,TRBD1,TRBV5-1,CASSLGDRGVAFF,TGCGCCAGCAGCTTGGGGGACAGGGGTGTAGCTTTCTTT
TRBJ1-5,TRBD1,TRBV5-5,CASSLTGVGNQPQHF,TGTGCCAGCAGCCTGACAGGGGTCGGCAATCAGCCCCAGCATTTT
TRBJ2-5,TRBD1,TRBV18,CASSPINGQEETQYF,TGTGCCAGCTCACCAATAAACGGACAGGAGGAGACCCAGTACTTC
TRBJ2-7,TRBD2,TRBV4-3,CASSPGGGAYEQYF,TGCGCCAGCAGCCCCGGCGGGGGAGCCTACGAGCAGTACTTC